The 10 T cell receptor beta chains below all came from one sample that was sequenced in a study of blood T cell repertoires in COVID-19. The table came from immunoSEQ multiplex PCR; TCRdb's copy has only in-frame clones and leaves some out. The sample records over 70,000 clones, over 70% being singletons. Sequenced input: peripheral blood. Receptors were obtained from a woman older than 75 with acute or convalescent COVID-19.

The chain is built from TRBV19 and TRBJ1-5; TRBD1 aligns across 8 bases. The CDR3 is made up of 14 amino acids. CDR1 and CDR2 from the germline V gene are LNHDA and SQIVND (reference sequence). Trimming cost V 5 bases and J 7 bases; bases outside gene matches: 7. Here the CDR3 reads CASSPGGIGQPQHF. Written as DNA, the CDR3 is TGTGCCAGTAGTCCAGGGGGCATCGGGCAGCCCCAGCATTTT.

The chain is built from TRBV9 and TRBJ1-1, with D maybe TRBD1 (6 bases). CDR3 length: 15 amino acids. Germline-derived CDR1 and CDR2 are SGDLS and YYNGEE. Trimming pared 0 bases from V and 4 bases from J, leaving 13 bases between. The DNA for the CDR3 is TGTGCCAGCAGCGTAGGGTCTAGAGGGGGCACTGAAGCTTTCTTT. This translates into CASSVGSRGGTEAFF.

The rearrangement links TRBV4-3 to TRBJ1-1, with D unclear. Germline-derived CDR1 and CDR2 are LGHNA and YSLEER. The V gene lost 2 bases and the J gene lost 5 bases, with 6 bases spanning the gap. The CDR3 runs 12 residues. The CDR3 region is CASSQWATEAFF. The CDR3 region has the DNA TGCGCCAGCAGCCAATGGGCTACTGAAGCTTTCTTT.

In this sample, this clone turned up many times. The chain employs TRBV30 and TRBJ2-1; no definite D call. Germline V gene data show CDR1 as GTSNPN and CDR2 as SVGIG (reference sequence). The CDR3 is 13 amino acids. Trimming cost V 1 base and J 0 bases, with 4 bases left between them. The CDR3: CAWSDLSYNEQFF. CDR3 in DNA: TGTGCCTGGAGTGATCTCTCCTACAATGAGCAGTTCTTC.

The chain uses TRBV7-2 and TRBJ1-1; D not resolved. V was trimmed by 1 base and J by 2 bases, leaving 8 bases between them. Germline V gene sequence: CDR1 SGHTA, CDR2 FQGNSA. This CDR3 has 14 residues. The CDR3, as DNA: TGTGCCAGCAGCTTAGGATCAGTAAACACTGAAGCTTTCTTT. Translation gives CASSLGSVNTEAFF.

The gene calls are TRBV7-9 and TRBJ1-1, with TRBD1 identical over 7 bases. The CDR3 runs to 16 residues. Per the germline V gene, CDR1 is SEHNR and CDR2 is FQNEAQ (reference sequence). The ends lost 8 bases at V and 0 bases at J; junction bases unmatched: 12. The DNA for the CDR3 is TGTGCCAGCCCAAGGGGGCCAGGGTACCTGAACACTGAAGCTTTCTTT. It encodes CASPRGPGYLNTEAFF.

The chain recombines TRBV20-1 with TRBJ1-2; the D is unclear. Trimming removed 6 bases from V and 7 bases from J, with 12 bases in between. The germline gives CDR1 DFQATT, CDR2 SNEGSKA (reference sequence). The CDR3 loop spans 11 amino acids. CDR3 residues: CSASPVRGYTF. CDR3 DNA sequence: TGCAGTGCCAGTCCGGTCCGTGGCTACACCTTC.

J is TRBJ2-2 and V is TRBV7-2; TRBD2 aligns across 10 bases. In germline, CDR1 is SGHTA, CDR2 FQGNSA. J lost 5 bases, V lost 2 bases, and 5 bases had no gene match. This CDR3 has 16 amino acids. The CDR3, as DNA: TGTGCCAGCAGCTTACAGGGACTAGCGCTAACCGGGGAGCTGTTTTTT. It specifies CASSLQGLALTGELFF.

For the CDR3, the DNA is TGTGCCAGCAGCCCTAACCCCACTGGAAACACCATATATTTT. It specifies CASSPNPTGNTIYF. The rearrangement uses TRBV7-2 and TRBJ1-3; D is undetermined. The CDR3 extends over 14 amino acids. V gave up 5 bases and J gave up 2 bases, with 10 bases separating them. CDR1 is SGHTA, CDR2 FQGNSA, per germline.

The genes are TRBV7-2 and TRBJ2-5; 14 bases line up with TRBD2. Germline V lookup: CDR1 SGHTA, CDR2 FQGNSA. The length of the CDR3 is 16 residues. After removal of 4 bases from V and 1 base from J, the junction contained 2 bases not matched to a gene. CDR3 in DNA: TGTGCCAGCAGCTCCGGACTAGCGGGGGGCCAAGAGACCCAGTACTTC. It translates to CASSSGLAGGQETQYF.